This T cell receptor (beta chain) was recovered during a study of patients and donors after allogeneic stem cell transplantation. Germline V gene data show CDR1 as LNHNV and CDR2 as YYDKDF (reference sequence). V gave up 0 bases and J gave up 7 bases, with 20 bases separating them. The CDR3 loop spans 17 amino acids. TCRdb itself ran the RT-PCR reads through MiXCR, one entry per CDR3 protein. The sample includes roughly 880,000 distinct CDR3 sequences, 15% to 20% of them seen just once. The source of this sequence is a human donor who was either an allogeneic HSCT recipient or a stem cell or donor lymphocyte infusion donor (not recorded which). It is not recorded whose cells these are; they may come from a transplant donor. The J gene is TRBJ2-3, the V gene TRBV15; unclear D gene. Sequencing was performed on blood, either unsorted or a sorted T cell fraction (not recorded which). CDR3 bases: TGTGCCACCAGCAGAGATAAGGGCACAAAGGGCTGGAATACGCAGTATTTT. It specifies CATSRDKGTKGWNTQYF.